This T cell receptor (beta chain) originates from a study of T cell responses to AZD1222 COVID-19 vaccine. The wider study: Combined were second doses at about 4 or about 12 weeks. Study conclusions and caveats: The sample set comprised mostly white British donors with more females, and clonal diversity was possibly underestimated.

The CDR3 extends over 15 amino acids. From germline, CDR1 is LNHDA and CDR2 SQIVND (reference sequence). After removal of 3 bases from V and 6 bases from J, the junction contained 5 bases not matched to a gene. Sequencing was performed with immunoSEQ multiplex PCR; in TCRdb, only in-frame clones are kept and a portion is missing. The sample includes approximately 110,000 clones, 65% to 90% of them seen just once. Worth noting for this clone: Its antigen is currently unknown.

The sequence was obtained from an adult in good health. The specimen was peripheral blood, collected on day 0 of AZD1222 vaccination. The chain carries TRBV19 and TRBJ2-7, with 13 positions matching TRBD2. This chain's CDR3 is CASSITSGGASEQYF. The CDR3 DNA follows: TGTGCCAGTAGTATTACTAGCGGGGGGGCGTCCGAGCAGTACTTC.